This T cell receptor (beta chain) was identified in a study of blood T cell repertoires in COVID-19. Study context: Sites across the United States, Italy and Spain contributed samples from acute and convalescent COVID-19.

Original analysis: Researchers report that nucleated cell counts were estimated from reference gene primer amplification. Clones were sequenced by immunoSEQ multiplex PCR, and TCRdb holds only the in-frame ones, with some missing. The V and J calls and clone size were taken over from that table, and D and trimming were inferred from the DNA. The table records 250,000 or so clones, nearly 90% of them present only once. Germline V gene data show CDR1 as MNHEY and CDR2 as SVGEGT. The CDR3 contains 15 residues. The germline V and J ends were trimmed by 2 bases and 8 bases, with 16 bases remaining between them.

Sequencing was done on a sample of peripheral blood. The TCR originated in a woman aged 25 to 39 with acute or convalescent COVID-19. The chain employs TRBV6-2 or TRBV6-3 and TRBJ2-4; the D gene is possibly TRBD1 (5 bases). The CDR3 DNA reads TGTGCCAGCAGTTACCCGGGCCGCTCAGGGTACATTCAGTACTTC. Encoded protein: CASSYPGRSGYIQYF.